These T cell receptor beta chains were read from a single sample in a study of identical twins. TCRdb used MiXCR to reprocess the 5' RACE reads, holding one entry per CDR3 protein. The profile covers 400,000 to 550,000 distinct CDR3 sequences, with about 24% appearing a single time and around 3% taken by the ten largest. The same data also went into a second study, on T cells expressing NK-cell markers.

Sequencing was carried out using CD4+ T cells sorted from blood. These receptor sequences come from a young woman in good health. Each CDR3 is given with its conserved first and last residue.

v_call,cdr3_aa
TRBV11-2,CASSPQGALNEQFF
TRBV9,CASSVGLAIFNEQFF
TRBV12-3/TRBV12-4,CASSPPGRNIQYF
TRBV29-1,CSVGRVNTEAFF
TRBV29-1,CSVGGLYEQYF
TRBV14,CASSLQRGEQFF
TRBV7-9,CASGLGEYEQYF
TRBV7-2,CASSLAPDRLIQYF
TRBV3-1,CASSQGLAYEQYF
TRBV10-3,CAISESGDQPQHF
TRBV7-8,CASSPGIGGEQYF
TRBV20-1,CSAPTYTGGRSYEQYF
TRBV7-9,CAGAGLNSGYTF
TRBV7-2,CASREPGTGGYEQYF
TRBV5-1,CASSLAGGGGSYNEQFF
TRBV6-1,CASRTGDTDTQYF
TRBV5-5,CASSWMDRASYEQYF
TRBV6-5,CASSSPRGTGNYEQYF
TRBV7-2,CASSSPYIAVNEQFF
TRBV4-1,CASSPLELQFF
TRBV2,CGSNRQRNTGELFF
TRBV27,CASRNYNEQFF
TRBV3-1,CATGWGDTYNEQFF
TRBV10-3,CASTGLASGELFF
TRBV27,CASSFWTGDTGELFF
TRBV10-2,CASTGAGPFGSGANVLTF
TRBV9,CASSVEGGPDTQYF
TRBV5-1,CASSLDATGELFF
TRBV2,CASSDGYSSEAFF
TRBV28,CASSLWGGVDNEQFF
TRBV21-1,CASSKSNRGINTEAFF
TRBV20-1,CSAGAGAIYYNEQFF
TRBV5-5,CASSLLGDSYNEQFF
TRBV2,CASSEGEAARVDTQYF
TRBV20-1,CSARGHHPGQGGRNIQYF
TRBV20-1,CSASTVPTEAFF
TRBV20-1,CSARDLTKNYEQYF
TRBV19,CASSIDRWTYEQYF